The 11 T cell receptor beta chains below were found in one sample sequenced in a study of OX40 agonist ivuxolimab in advanced cancers. The repertoire was sequenced with immunoSEQ multiplex PCR; TCRdb's copy has only in-frame clones and lacks some. The sample has about 74,000 clones, less than 90% seen once. This material consisted of CD4+ or CD8+ T cells sorted from blood, taken in a trial of the OX40 agonist ivuxolimab. The receptors shown here come from an adult with an advanced solid tumor such as melanoma, head and neck, liver or kidney cancer.

The CDR3 protein is CASSPRLSSYNSPLHF. CDR3 DNA: TGTGCCAGCAGTCCCCGCCTGAGCTCCTATAATTCACCCCTCCACTTT. The V call is TRBV28, the J call TRBJ1-6; no clear D gene. In germline, CDR1 is MDHEN, CDR2 SYDVKM. The CDR3 extends over 16 amino acids. V was clipped by 5 bases and J by 0 bases, with 11 bases between them.

The chain combines TRBV2 with TRBJ2-7, with 9 bases identical to TRBD2. Unmatched junction bases numbered 5, after V lost 0 bases and J lost 2 bases. This CDR3 contains 16 residues. CDR1 is SNHLY and CDR2 is FYNNEI in the germline V gene. CDR3 protein: CASSEALAGAAYEQYF. CDR3 nucleotides: TGTGCCAGCAGTGAAGCATTAGCGGGGGCCGCCTACGAGCAGTACTTC.

This chain uses TRBV28 with TRBJ1-4; D perhaps matches TRBD1 (6 bases). CDR3 length equals 15 residues. Germline assignment: CDR1 MDHEN and CDR2 SYDVKM. Trimming cost V 6 bases and J 0 bases, with 11 bases left between them. The CDR3 DNA follows: TGTGCCAGCAGCAGGGGCGGTGCAACTAATGAAAAACTGTTTTTT. This encodes CASSRGGATNEKLFF.

The J gene is TRBJ2-2, the V gene TRBV11-3, with TRBD2 identical over 8 bases. This CDR3 has 15 residues. Unmatched junction bases numbered 3, after V lost 1 base and J lost 5 bases. CDR1 is SGHNT, CDR2 YENEEA, per germline. The CDR3 sequence: CASSLASGGTGELFF. DNA for the CDR3: TGTGCCAGCAGCTTAGCATCGGGGGGGACCGGGGAGCTGTTTTTT.

This clone was counted only a few times. The rearrangement joins TRBV14 to TRBJ1-2, with a weak D call TRBD1 (5 bases). This CDR3 region has 14 residues. CDR1 is SGHDN and CDR2 is FVKESK in the germline V gene. The germline V and J ends were trimmed by 4 bases and 8 bases, with 17 bases remaining between them. The CDR3 nucleotides read TGTGCCAGCAGCCCGAGGGGCAGGGTCGGAGGCTACACCTTC. It specifies CASSPRGRVGGYTF.

The chain couples TRBV4-1 to TRBJ2-7; the D gene is possibly TRBD2 (6 bases). The ends were cut back, 4 bases at V and 0 bases at J, with 13 bases in the middle. The CDR3 contains 15 residues. Germline V gene data show CDR1 as MGHRA and CDR2 as YSYEKL. The DNA of the CDR3 is TGCGCCAGCAGCCCCGGGACTCACTTCTCCTACGAGCAGTACTTC. Amino acids: CASSPGTHFSYEQYF.

The rearrangement joins TRBV5-1 to TRBJ2-5; D is tentatively TRBD1 or TRBD2 (5 bases each). V lost 5 bases and J lost 1, with 15 bases in between. The CDR3 is 15 amino acids. Germline CDR1 reads SGHRS; CDR2 reads YFSETQ. CDR3: CASRPGFGGQETQYF. CDR3 nucleotides: TGCGCCAGCAGGCCCGGTTTTGGGGGCCAAGAGACCCAGTACTTC.

The chain is built from TRBV30 and TRBJ2-7; no clear D. V lost 0 bases and J 3 bases, leaving 9 bases between the germline ends. CDR3 length: 13 amino acids. Germline V lookup: CDR1 GTSNPN, CDR2 SVGIG (reference sequence). DNA for the CDR3: TGTGCCTGGAGTGTATCAGCGAACTACGAGCAGTACTTC. Its translation: CAWSVSANYEQYF.

The chain combines TRBV18 with TRBJ2-7, with TRBD2 identical over 9 bases. V gave up 4 bases and J gave up 4 bases; unmatched junction bases: 17. The germline gives CDR1 KGHSH, CDR2 LQKENI. The CDR3 runs to 18 residues. The CDR3 reads CASSLAQLLAGMTYEQYF. DNA for the CDR3: TGTGCCAGCTCACTCGCGCAACTCCTAGCGGGAATGACTTACGAGCAGTACTTC.

V usage is TRBV6-6 and J usage is TRBJ1-2; 9 nucleotides agree with TRBD1. CDR1 is MNHNY and CDR2 is SVGAGI in the germline V gene (reference sequence). Germline trimming cut 5 bases from V and 7 bases from J; bases unmatched to any gene: 14. CDR3 length: 16 residues. CDR3 in amino acids: CASSKGQGILSGGYTF. DNA of the CDR3: TGTGCCAGCAGTAAGGGACAGGGAATTTTATCCGGTGGCTACACCTTC.

This clone is a singleton in its sample. CDR3 protein: CATSKGQPGTEAFF. Written as DNA, the CDR3 is TGTGCCACCAGCAAAGGACAGCCGGGGACTGAAGCTTTCTTT. V gene TRBV15 combines with J gene TRBJ1-1; weak D call: TRBD1 (6 bases). Trimming removed 4 bases at V and 5 bases at J, with 14 bases between. Germline assignment: CDR1 LNHNV and CDR2 YYDKDF (reference sequence). The CDR3 is 14 residues long.